This TCR beta chain is from a study of healthy donors' naive CD4 and CD8 T cells. About the research overall: All functional IMGT TCR alpha variants were covered by new primers. Study-wide results and caveats: Possible naive T cell homeostatic proliferation bias remained unaddressed. Roughly 13% of CD4/CD8 propensity variance appeared explained by V, J and CDR3 charge.

Starting from roughly 0.45 ug of total RNA, TCR libraries were made with linear amplification. TCRdb recomputed calls from the reads with MiXCR, one row per CDR3 protein. The data contain around 180,000 distinct CDR3 sequences, 65% to 80% of them singletons. CDR1 SGHTA and CDR2 FQGNSA come from the germline V gene. The CDR3 runs 14 residues. Naive T cells were sorted: CD4+CD8-CD45RO-CD45RA+ for CD4+, CD8+CD4-CD45RA+CD27bright for CD8+. A note on this clonotype: What it recognizes is unknown. The junction and the germline gene differ at one end; a read error may be behind it.

Input material: naive CD4+ and CD8+ T cells sorted from blood, pooled from several donors. The V call is TRBV7-2, the J call TRBJ2-3; unclear D gene. The receptor's source is a pool of human donors in good health; the sample pools cells from several healthy donors. In nucleotides, the CDR3 is TGTGCCAGCAGCTTATTCTACCACACAGATGCGCAGTATTTT. It specifies CASSLFYHTDAQYF.